A selection of T cell receptor beta chains follows, all from one sample in a study of T-cell memory formation after mild COVID-19. MiXCR was run by TCRdb on the 5' RACE reads, yielding one entry per CDR3 protein. The sample yields about half a million distinct CDR3 sequences, 18% seen once. Sequencing input: PBMCs or a T cell subset sorted from them (not recorded which). Every receptor here comes from an adult woman who had mild COVID-19 (a few samples of this study predate the infection). Cell type and time point are not known. The CDR3 runs from the conserved cysteine through the conserved F or W. Fields, in order: D gene, clone size, J gene, V gene, CDR3 protein, CDR3 DNA. The D gene is left open where the match is weak. Size is omitted from some rows. Given values are once, few, many or a class for expanded clones.

NA few TRBJ2-3 TRBV12-3/TRBV12-4 CASSLAGQGLADTQYF TGTGCCAGCAGCCTTGCGGGACAAGGGCTTGCAGATACGCAGTATTTT
NA NA TRBJ1-4 TRBV7-2 CASSLSRGNEKLFF TGTGCCAGCAGCCTGTCCAGGGGTAATGAAAAACTGTTTTTT
TRBD1 NA TRBJ2-5 TRBV7-9 CASSPGQGFETQYF TGTGCCAGCAGCCCGGGACAGGGATTTGAGACCCAGTACTTC
TRBD2 few TRBJ2-5 TRBV5-6 CASSFTSGQETQYF TGTGCCAGCAGCTTCACTAGCGGACAAGAGACCCAGTACTTC
TRBD2 NA TRBJ2-5 TRBV24-1 CATSDRGVRTQYF TGTGCCACCAGTGACCGGGGGGTTCGGACCCAGTACTTC
TRBD1 NA TRBJ1-4 TRBV5-6 CASSSRRQGANEKLFF TGTGCCAGCAGCTCGCGGCGACAGGGAGCTAATGAAAAACTGTTTTTT
TRBD2 NA TRBJ2-1 TRBV5-5 CASSLEGGSREQFF TGTGCCAGCAGCTTGGAGGGCGGGAGCAGAGAGCAGTTCTTC
NA NA TRBJ1-1 TRBV18 CASLRGMNTEAFF TGTGCCAGCTTAAGGGGTATGAACACTGAAGCTTTCTTT
TRBD2 few TRBJ2-1 TRBV29-1 CSVVGTSGRETNNEQFF TGCAGCGTTGTGGGGACTAGCGGGAGAGAAACAAACAATGAGCAGTTCTTC
TRBD2 few TRBJ2-2 TRBV3-1 CASSQEGLNTGELFF TGTGCCAGCAGCCAAGAGGGACTAAACACCGGGGAGCTGTTTTTT
NA NA TRBJ1-1 TRBV24-1 CATSGAGEGTEAFF TGTGCCACCAGTGGGGCAGGGGAAGGCACTGAAGCTTTCTTT
TRBD2 many TRBJ2-5 TRBV12-3/TRBV12-4 CASSYGISGRAEETQYF TGTGCCAGCAGTTACGGTATTAGCGGGAGGGCCGAAGAGACCCAGTACTTC
NA NA TRBJ2-7 TRBV4-1 CASSQTPGGSLYEQYF TGCGCCAGCAGCCAGACTCCCGGCGGTTCCCTCTACGAGCAGTACTTC
TRBD1 few TRBJ2-1 TRBV11-2 CASSYPTGLTHNEQFF TGTGCCAGCAGCTACCCGACAGGGCTCACACACAATGAGCAGTTCTTC
TRBD1 many TRBJ1-1 TRBV7-8 CASSLGTGGMNTEAFF TGTGCCAGCAGCTTGGGGACAGGGGGCATGAACACTGAAGCTTTCTTT
NA few TRBJ2-2 TRBV5-5 CASRPGNTGELFF TGTGCCAGCAGACCGGGGAACACCGGGGAGCTGTTTTTT
NA few TRBJ1-2 TRBV6-5 CASSRGSTANYGYTF TGTGCCAGCAGTCGGGGAAGCACCGCTAACTATGGCTACACCTTC
NA few TRBJ2-5 TRBV18 CASSPPHETQYF TGTGCCAGCTCACCACCACACGAGACCCAGTACTTC
TRBD1 few TRBJ2-3 TRBV12-3/TRBV12-4 CASSPNRGTTDTQYF TGTGCCAGCAGCCCTAACAGGGGTACGACAGATACGCAGTATTTT
TRBD1 many TRBJ2-1 TRBV6-2/TRBV6-3 CASSDPRQGYNEQFF TGTGCCAGCAGTGACCCGAGACAGGGCTACAATGAGCAGTTCTTC
TRBD2 NA TRBJ2-7 TRBV29-1 CSVPAGGDSTYEQYF TGCAGCGTTCCTGCGGGGGGGGACAGTACCTACGAGCAGTACTTC
NA NA TRBJ2-7 TRBV29-1 CSVEEDREQYF TGCAGCGTTGAAGAAGACCGCGAGCAGTACTTC
TRBD2 few TRBJ2-5 TRBV7-6 CASSLATSGILVQETQYF TGTGCCAGCAGCTTAGCGACTAGCGGGATCCTGGTCCAAGAGACCCAGTACTTC
NA few TRBJ1-1 TRBV11-2 CASSTDPRQVEAFF TGTGCCAGCAGCACCGATCCCCGACAGGTTGAAGCTTTCTTT
TRBD2 few TRBJ2-3 TRBV30 CAWRGRLASTDTQYF TGTGCCTGGAGGGGTAGACTAGCAAGCACAGATACGCAGTATTTT
NA NA TRBJ2-3 TRBV2 CASTILAIGDTQYF TGTGCCAGCACCATCCTAGCGATCGGTGATACGCAGTATTTT
NA NA TRBJ2-3 TRBV6-2/TRBV6-3 CAAGLDRLADTQYF TGTGCCGCGGGGCTGGACAGGTTGGCAGATACGCAGTATTTT
TRBD2 NA TRBJ2-7 TRBV6-5 CASSRAGGPVSGSSYEQYF TGTGCCAGCAGTAGAGCGGGAGGGCCTGTAAGTGGGAGCTCCTACGAGCAGTACTTC
NA many TRBJ2-7 TRBV20-1 CSARDRTHEQYF TGCAGTGCTAGAGATCGAACGCACGAGCAGTACTTC
NA NA TRBJ2-5 TRBV9 CASSVEDGSNFWETQYF TGTGCCAGCAGCGTAGAAGACGGGAGCAATTTCTGGGAGACCCAGTACTTC
TRBD1 few TRBJ1-2 TRBV20-1 CSARRTGANYGYTF TGCAGTGCTAGGCGGACAGGGGCTAACTATGGCTACACCTTC
TRBD1 few TRBJ2-7 TRBV10-3 CAISAPGGSSYEQYF TGTGCCATCAGTGCCCCAGGGGGTAGCTCCTACGAGCAGTACTTC
NA few TRBJ2-3 TRBV7-7 CASSLDSWSEQYF TGTGCTAGCAGCTTAGATTCCTGGTCGGAGCAGTATTTT
NA NA TRBJ2-3 TRBV5-6 CASSLTGTLLTDTQYF TGTGCCAGCAGCTTAACCGGGACACTCCTCACAGATACGCAGTATTTT
TRBD2 few TRBJ2-7 TRBV9 CASSAGGGYSDEQYF TGTGCCAGCAGCGCCGGCGGGGGGTATAGCGACGAGCAGTACTTC
TRBD2 NA TRBJ2-1 TRBV12-3/TRBV12-4 CASSFPGTSGGGNEQFF TGTGCCAGCAGTTTCCCCGGGACTAGCGGGGGAGGGAATGAGCAGTTCTTC
NA NA TRBJ2-1 TRBV4-1 CASSQNYNEQFF TGCGCCAGCAGCCAGAACTACAATGAGCAGTTCTTC
TRBD2 NA TRBJ2-4 TRBV10-3 CAISEGTSGKNIQYF TGTGCCATCAGTGAGGGGACTAGCGGGAAAAACATTCAGTACTTC
NA NA TRBJ2-1 TRBV6-2/TRBV6-3 CASSSRETYNEQFF TGTGCCAGCAGTTCCAGGGAGACCTACAATGAGCAGTTCTTC
TRBD2 NA TRBJ2-7 TRBV3-1 CASSHMGLAGGHPYEQYF TGTGCCAGCAGCCATATGGGACTAGCGGGAGGCCACCCCTACGAGCAGTACTTC
TRBD2 few TRBJ2-2 TRBV7-9 CASSPIAGVATGELFF TGTGCCAGCAGCCCAATAGCGGGAGTTGCCACCGGGGAGCTGTTTTTT
TRBD2 NA TRBJ2-1 TRBV7-2 CASSITGTSGFNNEQFF TGTGCCAGCAGCATAACCGGGACTAGCGGGTTTAACAATGAGCAGTTCTTC
NA few TRBJ2-7 TRBV7-9 CASSKSILEQYF TGTGCCAGCAGCAAAAGTATCCTCGAGCAGTACTTC
NA few TRBJ2-3 TRBV3-1 CASSRGSAGAITDTQYF TGTGCCAGCAGCCGGGGGTCGGCAGGGGCCATCACAGATACGCAGTATTTT
TRBD1 few TRBJ2-7 TRBV9 CASSVADRTGAHEQYF TGTGCCAGCAGCGTAGCTGACCGGACAGGGGCCCACGAGCAGTACTTC
NA few TRBJ1-2 TRBV7-2 CASSFNPADGYTF TGTGCCAGCAGCTTTAACCCGGCGGATGGCTACACCTTC
NA NA TRBJ2-1 TRBV5-1 CASSLDRANSYNEQFF TGCGCCAGCAGCTTGGACAGGGCTAATTCCTACAATGAGCAGTTCTTC